This TCR beta chain was observed in a study of shared clonotypes between healthy human individuals. For the study at large: The donor pool was made up of a couple of women and three men aged 18 to 49.

Sequenced by immunoSEQ multiplex PCR; TCRdb stores in-frame clones only, minus some. The sample contains around 650,000 clones, approximately 96% of which appear only once. Naive CD8 cells lacked CD45RO, underwent positive selection for CCR7 and left out terminally differentiated effector memory CD45RA+ cells. CDR1 and CDR2 (germline): MDHEN, SYDVKM. CDR3 length: 15 residues. With V trimmed by 5 bases and J by 6 bases, 7 bases remained unmatched. This sequence originates from a woman in her twenties or thirties in good health. The chain is built from TRBV28 and TRBJ2-7; the match to TRBD2 covers 13 bases. Sequenced input: naive CD8+ T cells sorted from blood. The CDR3 DNA is TGTGCCAGCAGTACGGGACTAGCGGGACCTTTCGAGCAGTACTTC. Translated: CASSTGLAGPFEQYF. Drawing the rest from reference TRBV28 and TRBJ2-7, the complete variable domain is DVKVTQSSRYLVKRTGEKVFLECVQDMDHENMFWYRQDPGLGLRLIYFSYDVKMKEKGDIPEGYSVSREKKERFSLILESASTNQTSMYLCASSTGLAGPFEQYFGPGTRLTVT.